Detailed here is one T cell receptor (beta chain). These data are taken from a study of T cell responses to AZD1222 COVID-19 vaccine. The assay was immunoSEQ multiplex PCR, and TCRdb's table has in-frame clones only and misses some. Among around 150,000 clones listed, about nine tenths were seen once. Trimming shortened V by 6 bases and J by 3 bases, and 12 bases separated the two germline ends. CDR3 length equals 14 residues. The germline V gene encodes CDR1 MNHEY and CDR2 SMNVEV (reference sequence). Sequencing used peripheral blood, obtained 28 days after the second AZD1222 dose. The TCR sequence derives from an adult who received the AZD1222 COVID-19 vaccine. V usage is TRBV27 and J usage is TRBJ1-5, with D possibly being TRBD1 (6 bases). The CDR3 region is CASSPRQVNQPQHF. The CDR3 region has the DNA TGTGCCAGCAGCCCTAGACAGGTCAATCAGCCCCAGCATTTT.